This T cell receptor (beta chain) was retrieved from a study of patients and donors after allogeneic stem cell transplantation. This clonotype was seen ten or more times. TCRdb ran MiXCR on the RT-PCR reads and lists one entry per CDR3 protein. The data contain more than 850,000 distinct CDR3 sequences, 15% to 20% of them singletons. Trimming cost V 1 base and J 4 bases; bases outside gene matches: 4. The germline gives CDR1 SGHTA, CDR2 FQGNSA. The CDR3 has 15 amino acids. The rearrangement joins TRBV7-2 to TRBJ1-5; TRBD1 aligns across 7 bases. The sample comprised blood, either unsorted or a sorted T cell fraction (not recorded which). This receptor was identified in a human donor who was either an allogeneic HSCT recipient or a stem cell or donor lymphocyte infusion donor (not recorded which). It is not recorded whose cells these are; they may come from a transplant donor. CDR3 protein: CASSLGDSQNQPQHF. In nucleotides, the CDR3 is TGTGCCAGCAGCTTAGGGGACAGCCAAAATCAGCCCCAGCATTTT.